This T cell receptor beta chain was identified in a study of technical replicates of blood from a few donors. The assay was immunoSEQ multiplex PCR, and TCRdb's table has in-frame clones only and misses some. The sample consists of 45,000 to 55,000 clones, 85% to 95% of them appearing once. V was cut by 5 bases and J by 4 bases, with 18 bases left in between. The CDR3 sequence is 15 residues long. Germline V CDR1 and CDR2: SEHNR, FQNEAQ (reference sequence). The sequence was collected from a human donor in good health. The source material was T cells isolated from PBMCs. The V gene is TRBV7-9, the J gene TRBJ2-7, with D unclear. The CDR3 DNA reads as TGTGCCAGCAGCCGTTACAGCCAAAGTAAATACGAGCAGTACTTC. Amino acids: CASSRYSQSKYEQYF.